This TCR beta chain was documented in a study of CD8 T cells in ankylosing spondylitis. V gave up 4 bases and J gave up 6 bases; unmatched junction bases: 15. This CDR3 is 16 amino acids long. Germline V lookup: CDR1 SQVTM, CDR2 ANQGSEA. A word on this clonotype: Its antigen is currently unknown.

TCRdb fed the 5' RACE reads into MiXCR, producing one record per CDR3 protein. The repertoire holds 400,000 or so distinct CDR3 sequences, approximately 26% seen once, with roughly 0.9% in the top ten. Whole-study results and caveats: The study identified a TCR beta motif of roughly eight highly homologous variants that appeared characteristic of ankylosing spondylitis blood. Previously reported in reactive arthritis synovial fluid and blood were some of the motif variants. Peripheral blood samples showed relatively rare disease-linked clones, and these clones were CD8+. Enrichment of disease-linked clones was reportedly significant in matched ankylosing spondylitis synovial fluid.

The V gene is TRBV29-1, the J gene TRBJ1-1; 9 bases are a match to TRBD1. The sequenced sample consisted of blood, either unsorted or a sorted T cell fraction (not recorded which). The source of this sequence is a male donor with ankylosing spondylitis. This CDR3 is CSVVIFLDRGEAEAFF. CDR3 sequence (DNA): TGCAGCGTTGTGATCTTCCTCGACAGGGGGGAGGCTGAAGCTTTCTTT.